The 9 T cell receptor beta chains below come from one sample, sequenced in a study of blood T cell repertoires in COVID-19 (dated by TCRdb to about 2020). The library was made by the immunoSEQ multiplex PCR assay. TCRdb carries this immuneACCESS record with in-frame sequences only. Its versions omit some clonotypes, under half of them owing to an unresolved V gene in the studies checked, with the rest unexplained. The sample table shows about 140,000 clones, and approximately 87% are seen once. 8.5% to 9.5% of the sample is in the top ten clones. Sequenced: peripheral blood. These receptors were obtained from a woman aged 45-60 years with active or convalescent COVID-19.

This clone was detected only a few times. The chain joins TRBV2 to TRBJ1-3; D perhaps matches TRBD1 (6 bases). This CDR3 region has 16 residues. V lost 4 bases to trimming and J lost 2 bases, with 15 bases between them. The germline CDR1 and CDR2 sequences are SNHLY and FYNNEI. The CDR3 DNA reads as TGTGCCAGCAGTGGGTTCCAGGGGATAGCTGGAAACACCATATATTTT. Its protein is CASSGFQGIAGNTIYF.

The chain recombines TRBV5-1 with TRBJ2-3; 15 bases are shared with TRBD2. Germline V gene data show CDR1 as SGHRS and CDR2 as YFSETQ. The CDR3 is made up of 18 amino acids. V lost 3 bases, J lost 2 bases, and 7 bases stayed unmatched. CDR3 DNA: TGCGCCAGCAGCTCCCTCGGGACTAGCGGGGGGTCCACAGATACGCAGTATTTT. This codes for CASSSLGTSGGSTDTQYF.

The chain carries TRBV7-8 and TRBJ1-5; D remains unclear. The CDR3 length is 14 residues. Trimming took off 4 bases at V and 3 bases at J, with 10 bases between the two ends. Germline V gene lookup returns CDR1 SGHVS and CDR2 FQNEAQ. The CDR3: CASSSDSLNQPQHF. The CDR3 nucleotides read TGTGCCAGCAGCTCCGACTCACTCAATCAGCCCCAGCATTTT.

This sequence joins TRBV5-4 and TRBJ2-6; 8 bases are shared with TRBD1. The CDR3 sequence is 18 residues long. Germline lookup yields CDR1 SGHNT and CDR2 YYREEE (reference sequence). The V and J ends lost 0 bases and 1 base, in that order; junction bases with no gene match: 6. The CDR3 nucleotides are TGTGCCAGCAGCTTGGGTGGACAGGGAGCATCTGGGGCCAACGTCCTGACTTTC. This codes for CASSLGGQGASGANVLTF.

This clone was detected once. The chain is built from TRBV5-1 and TRBJ1-2; possible D gene TRBD1, 5 bases. Trimming removed 0 bases at V and 8 bases at J, with 14 bases between. Germline loops: CDR1 SGHRS, CDR2 YFSETQ. The CDR3 spans 14 residues. CDR3: CASSLDTGPLGYTF. CDR3 nucleotides: TGCGCCAGCAGCTTGGACACAGGTCCGCTGGGCTACACCTTC.

This chain joins TRBV18 and TRBJ1-5; D might be TRBD1 (6 bases). The CDR3 is 13 amino acids. V was clipped by 6 bases and J by 4 bases, with 10 bases between them. Germline V lookup: CDR1 KGHSH, CDR2 LQKENI. CDR3 residues: CASSMDRNQPQHF. As DNA, the CDR3 is TGTGCCAGCTCTATGGACAGAAATCAGCCCCAGCATTTT.

V and J are TRBV25-1 and TRBJ1-6, with TRBD1 matching 9 bases. Losses at the gene ends were 2 bases for V and 10 bases for J; bases not matched to a gene: 6. CDR1 and CDR2 from the germline V gene are MGHDK and SYGVNS. The CDR3 is 15 residues long. In nucleotides, the CDR3 is TGTGCCAGCAGTGAAAGGGGACAGGGACGGTCACCCCTCCACTTT. This translates into CASSERGQGRSPLHF.

The V gene is TRBV6-2 or TRBV6-3, the J gene TRBJ2-1; 8 nucleotides align to TRBD2. The CDR3 has 13 amino acids. Germline trimming cut 5 bases from V and 9 bases from J; bases unmatched to any gene: 6. Germline loops: CDR1 MNHEY, CDR2 SVGEGT. CDR3 DNA: TGTGCCAGCAGTAAGGGGACTAGTAGTGAGCAGTTCTTC. Protein product: CASSKGTSSEQFF.

The chain links TRBV19 to TRBJ2-7; 9 bases align to TRBD1. This CDR3 has 11 amino acids. Trimming removed 6 bases from V and 6 bases from J; junction bases left unmatched: 0. The germline V gene encodes CDR1 LNHDA and CDR2 SQIVND (reference sequence). CDR3 loop: CASRTGGEQYF. In DNA, the CDR3 is TGTGCCAGTAGGACAGGGGGCGAGCAGTACTTC. The complete variable domain, with remaining parts taken from reference TRBV19 and TRBJ2-7, reads DGGITQSPKYLFRKEGQNVTLSCEQNLNHDAMYWYRQDPGQGLRLIYYSQIVNDFQKGDIAEGYSVSREKKESFPLTVTSAQKNPTAFYLCASRTGGEQYFGPGTRLTVT.